A single sample is the source of the 27 T cell receptor beta chains below, sequenced in a study of ipilimumab plus nivolumab after autologous stem cell transplantation. The table came from immunoSEQ multiplex PCR; TCRdb's copy has only in-frame clones and leaves some out. In the table there are about 16,000 clones, approximately 82% of which are singletons. The sample was PBMCs, taken in a trial of ipilimumab plus nivolumab as post-transplant consolidation. Receptor source: a male donor with diffuse large B-cell lymphoma.

J is TRBJ2-1 and V is TRBV9; no clear D. The CDR3 is 13 residues long. Trimming took 3 bases from V and 4 from J, leaving 8 bases between them. Germline-derived CDR1 and CDR2 are SGDLS and YYNGEE. In nucleotides, the CDR3 is TGTGCCAGCAGCGCGGCGGAGTACAATGAGCAGTTCTTC. Its protein product is CASSAAEYNEQFF.

This clone has only a few counts. This chain connects TRBV10-1 to TRBJ2-1, with D possibly being TRBD1 (5 bases). The CDR3 runs 12 residues. From germline, CDR1 is WNHNN and CDR2 SYGVQD (reference sequence). Trimming stripped 6 bases from V and 6 bases from J, with 9 bases between. This chain's CDR3 is CASRDSSNEQFF. As DNA, the CDR3 is TGCGCCAGCAGAGACAGTTCCAATGAGCAGTTCTTC.

The genes are TRBV6-4 and TRBJ1-1; D remains ambiguous. This CDR3 comprises 13 residues. Germline values: CDR1 MRHNA, CDR2 SNTAGT. The V end lost 6 bases, the J end lost 3 bases, and 11 bases lay between the germline ends. Written as DNA, the CDR3 is TGTGCCAGCAGATACCGGCGGGACACTGAAGCTTTCTTT. Residues: CASRYRRDTEAFF.

The chain carries TRBV6-1 and TRBJ1-2; 8 bases map to TRBD1. CDR1 is MNHNS, CDR2 SASEGT, per germline. CDR3 size: 15 residues. V lost 1 base, J lost 4 bases, and 5 bases stayed unmatched. Here the CDR3 reads CASSEVVQGVYGYTF. CDR3 nucleotide sequence: TGTGCCAGCAGTGAAGTTGTACAGGGGGTCTATGGCTACACCTTC.

The V call is TRBV2, the J call TRBJ2-3; TRBD2 matches 11 bases. V lost 4 bases to trimming and J lost 4 bases; unmatched junction nucleotides: 13. Germline assignment: CDR1 SNHLY and CDR2 FYNNEI. The CDR3 is made up of 18 amino acids. The CDR3 DNA is TGTGCCAGCAGTGCAGAGGCTAGCGGGGGGAATGAAGCAGATACGCAGTATTTT. Residues: CASSAEASGGNEADTQYF. The variable domain in full, completed from reference TRBV2 and TRBJ2-3, reads EPEVTQTPSHQVTQMGQEVILRCVPISNHLYFYWYRQILGQKVEFLVSFYNNEISEKSEIFDDQFSVERPDGSNFTLKIRSTKLEDSAMYFCASSAEASGGNEADTQYFGPGTRLTVL.

The chain uses TRBV4-3 and TRBJ1-5; the D gene is possibly TRBD1 (5 bases). Trimming removed 1 base at V and 7 bases at J, with 14 bases between. The CDR3 length is 15 residues. Per germline, CDR1 LGHNA and CDR2 YSLEER. The CDR3 DNA is TGCGCCAGCAGCCAAGGAATCGGGACCGGCCAGCCCCAGCATTTT. Translated, it gives CASSQGIGTGQPQHF.

The chain joins TRBV29-1 to TRBJ2-3; no clear D. V lost 4 bases and J 2 bases, leaving 10 bases between the germline ends. The CDR3 spans 13 residues. The germline CDR1 and CDR2 sequences are SQVTM and ANQGSEA. This CDR3 is CSVAGPDTDTQYF. Written as DNA, the CDR3 is TGCAGCGTTGCGGGTCCAGACACAGATACGCAGTATTTT.

As DNA, the CDR3 is TGTGCCAGCAGCGTTGGGACAGGGGACTATCAAGAGACCCAGTACTTC. It translates to CASSVGTGDYQETQYF. The rearrangement joins TRBV11-2 to TRBJ2-5; 10 positions agree with TRBD1. The CDR3 has 16 residues. Germline CDR1 and CDR2: SGHAT and FQNNGV. J gave up 2 bases and V 5 bases, and 8 bases lay outside the gene matches.

The rearrangement links TRBV5-4 to TRBJ2-7, with 9 nucleotides matching TRBD2. Trimming took 3 bases from V and 2 from J; bases not matched to a gene: 3. CDR1 SGHNT and CDR2 YYREEE come from the germline V gene (reference sequence). This CDR3 spans 14 amino acids. The CDR3 loop is CASSWAGGTYEQYF. In DNA form, the CDR3 reads TGTGCCAGCAGCTGGGCGGGGGGGACCTACGAGCAGTACTTC.

The table lists this clone with a few counts. The CDR3 region is CASSYGQGNYEQYF. The CDR3 region has the DNA TGTGCCAGCAGTTATGGACAGGGAAACTACGAGCAGTACTTC. This chain links TRBV6-5 with TRBJ2-7; 8 bases agree with TRBD1. Germline V gene data show CDR1 as MNHEY and CDR2 as SVGAGI. V shed 3 bases and J 3 bases; nucleotides not matched to a gene: 4. The CDR3 loop spans 14 amino acids.

This chain uses TRBV5-6 with TRBJ1-3; 10 positions match TRBD1. This CDR3 contains 15 residues. Germline assignment: CDR1 SGHDT and CDR2 YYEEEE. V shed 5 bases, J shed 4 bases, and the junction held 6 bases outside the gene matches. The CDR3 here is CASRYGTGDGNTIYF. DNA for the CDR3: TGTGCCAGCAGATACGGGACAGGGGACGGAAACACCATATATTTT.

The J gene is TRBJ1-1, the V gene TRBV6-6; a weak D match, TRBD1 (5 bases). The CDR3 covers 15 residues. Trimming took 5 bases from V and 2 from J, leaving 15 bases between them. Germline V gene lookup returns CDR1 MNHNY and CDR2 SVGAGI (reference sequence). The CDR3 loop is CASSPTDSINTEAFF. CDR3 nucleotides: TGTGCCAGCAGTCCGACCGACAGTATTAACACTGAAGCTTTCTTT.

This clone was seen more than once but under ten times. The chain is built from TRBV5-8 and TRBJ2-2; 7 bases map to TRBD1. The J segment lost 5 bases and the V segment lost 3 bases, leaving 1 base of the junction unmatched. The CDR3 is made up of 13 amino acids. The germline V gene has CDR1 SGHTS and CDR2 YDEGEE. The CDR3 reads CASSSRGTGELFF. In DNA, the CDR3 is TGTGCCAGCAGCTCCAGGGGGACCGGGGAGCTGTTTTTT.

V usage is TRBV21-1 and J usage is TRBJ1-5. TRBV21-1 is a pseudogene. CDR3 length: 13 residues. CDR3 in DNA: TGTGCCAGCAGCTTACGCGGCCATCAGCCCCAGCATTTT. Translated: CASSLRGHQPQHF.

This clone was seen a few times. The chain couples TRBV25-1 to TRBJ2-7; TRBD2 agrees at 7 bases. The germline V gene has CDR1 MGHDK and CDR2 SYGVNS. V shed 5 bases and J 6 bases; nucleotides not matched to a gene: 4. The length of the CDR3 is 12 residues. CDR3 residues: CASSPGGFEQYF. CDR3 bases: TGTGCCAGCAGTCCCGGGGGGTTCGAGCAGTACTTC.

This chain links TRBV7-2 with TRBJ2-1; TRBD2 is a possible D gene (6 bases). Germline CDR1 is SGHTA and CDR2 is FQGNSA. CDR3 length: 12 amino acids. Deletions cut 4 bases from V and 12 bases from J, with 13 bases between. The CDR3 here is CASSSRSGVQFF. CDR3 sequence (DNA): TGTGCCAGCAGCTCTCGATCGGGGGTGCAGTTCTTC.

V and J are TRBV10-3 and TRBJ1-4; D unclear. V lost 0 bases and J lost 2, with 13 bases in between. The CDR3 loop spans 17 amino acids. In germline, CDR1 is ENHRY, CDR2 SYGVKD. CDR3 nucleotide sequence: TGTGCCATCAGTGAGTCGATGATGAATGGGACTAATGAAAAACTGTTTTTT. It specifies CAISESMMNGTNEKLFF.

The rearrangement joins TRBV6-5 to TRBJ2-7; 8 nucleotides align to TRBD1. This CDR3 is built from 14 residues. V dropped 2 bases and J dropped 2; count of bases not matched to a gene: 2. Germline V gene sequence: CDR1 MNHEY, CDR2 SVGAGI. As DNA, the CDR3 is TGTGCCAGCAGTTACGCAGGGGGCGCCTACGAGCAGTACTTC. Its protein product is CASSYAGGAYEQYF.

The chain is built from TRBV19 and TRBJ2-3; the D call may be TRBD1 or TRBD2 (5 bases each). The CDR3 consists of 13 residues. The V and J ends lost 8 bases and 6 bases respectively, with 15 bases between them. The germline gives CDR1 LNHDA, CDR2 SQIVND (reference sequence). The DNA of the CDR3 is TGTGCCAGTGGGTGGACTCCAGGGGATACGCAGTATTTT. Translating it yields CASGWTPGDTQYF.

V and J are TRBV6-4 and TRBJ1-5; D gene unclear. Germline assignment: CDR1 MRHNA and CDR2 SNTAGT. The V end was cut by 0 bases, the J end by 0 bases, with 6 bases between. This CDR3 has 15 residues. CDR3 loop: CASSDSQISNQPQHF. In DNA, the CDR3 is TGTGCCAGCAGTGACTCACAGATTAGCAATCAGCCCCAGCATTTT.

The chain links TRBV10-3 to TRBJ2-5; possible D gene TRBD1, 5 bases. The CDR3 sequence is 15 residues long. Germline V gene lookup returns CDR1 ENHRY and CDR2 SYGVKD. The V end was cut by 10 bases, the J end by 4 bases, with 22 bases between. Here the CDR3 reads CATGTGSPTGETQYF. CDR3 nucleotide sequence: TGTGCCACCGGAACGGGCAGTCCCACAGGAGAGACCCAGTACTTC.

This clone was seen only once. The chain uses TRBV7-9 and TRBJ1-4; the match to TRBD1 covers 11 bases. The CDR3 is made up of 14 amino acids. J gave up 3 bases and V 9 bases, and 3 bases lay outside the gene matches. Per germline, CDR1 SEHNR and CDR2 FQNEAQ (reference sequence). The CDR3 loop reads CASGQGASNEKLFF. The CDR3 nucleotides read TGTGCCAGTGGACAGGGGGCGTCTAATGAAAAACTGTTTTTT.

The DNA of the CDR3 is TGTGCCAGCAGCTCTTCAGGGAATGAGCAGTTCTTC. Protein product: CASSSSGNEQFF. This chain joins TRBV7-9 and TRBJ2-1; D is possibly TRBD1 (5 bases). Deletions cut 4 bases from V and 7 bases from J, with 8 bases between. The germline V gene has CDR1 SEHNR and CDR2 FQNEAQ (reference sequence). CDR3 size: 12 residues.

The genes are TRBV9 and TRBJ1-2, with D possibly matching TRBD1 (5 bases). Germline loops: CDR1 SGDLS, CDR2 YYNGEE. The CDR3 covers 12 residues. The ends were cut back, 1 base at V and 8 bases at J, with 9 bases in the middle. CDR3 in amino acids: CASSVLGGGYTF. The CDR3 DNA follows: TGTGCCAGCAGCGTACTTGGGGGAGGCTACACCTTC.

The sample holds a few counts of this clone. The rearrangement uses TRBV28 and TRBJ1-4; D is unresolved. Trimming shortened V by 5 bases and J by 6 bases, and 22 bases separated the two germline ends. This CDR3 has 17 residues. CDR1 MDHEN and CDR2 SYDVKM come from the germline V gene. CDR3 coding DNA: TGTGCCAGCAGTACCGCACAAGCTTCCGGGTGGGATGAAAAACTGTTTTTT. Its protein is CASSTAQASGWDEKLFF.

The chain links TRBV7-2 to TRBJ2-5, with 16 bases fitting TRBD2. Looked up from germline, CDR1 is SGHTA and CDR2 is FQGNSA. With 5 bases clipped from V and 7 bases from J, the junction kept 13 bases outside the gene matches. This CDR3 region has 18 residues. CDR3 sequence reads: CASSGGTSGGANLGTQYF. The CDR3 nucleotides are TGTGCCAGCAGCGGCGGGACTAGCGGGGGGGCCAACCTAGGGACCCAGTACTTC.

In this sample, this clone turned up a few times. This rearrangement joins TRBV5-1 to TRBJ2-3; 10 nucleotides match TRBD2. Germline values: CDR1 SGHRS, CDR2 YFSETQ. This CDR3 has 17 residues. V was clipped by 4 bases and J by 2 bases; unmatched bases: 10. For the CDR3, the DNA is TGCGCCAGCAGCCGAAAAGGACTAGCGGACTACACAGATACGCAGTATTTT. Its protein product is CASSRKGLADYTDTQYF.